This T cell receptor (beta chain) was sequenced in a study of blood T cell repertoires in COVID-19. Looking at the study overall: The origin of the acute and convalescent COVID-19 samples was the United States, Italy and Spain. PBMCs, B-cell-depleted T cells, or T cells provided the cDNA or gDNA that made up the material.

The CDR3 has 13 residues. Per germline, CDR1 MDHEN and CDR2 SYDVKM. Trimming left V 8 bases short and J 2 bases short, with 10 bases between. This clone was seen a handful of times. How the authors handled the data: Reference gene primer amplification yielded estimated nucleated cell counts. Sequencing was performed with immunoSEQ multiplex PCR; in TCRdb, only in-frame clones are kept and a portion is missing. V and J calls and clone size come straight from that table; D and trimming were deduced from the DNA. The sample comprises approximately 18,000 clones, approximately 93% of which are singletons, and roughly 5.8% rests with the top ten.

The specimen sequenced was peripheral blood. The clonotype comes from a human donor in a cohort sampled during active COVID-19. The chain employs TRBV28 and TRBJ1-5, with D perhaps TRBD1 (6 bases). CDR3 amino acids: CASQNRGNQPQHF. For the CDR3, the DNA is TGTGCCAGCCAAAACAGGGGCAATCAGCCCCAGCATTTT.